This T cell receptor beta chain was sequenced during a study of T cells in Graves' hyperthyroidism and ophthalmopathy. Study summary: Upon initial diagnosis and before any treatment, peripheral blood was collected. Study outcomes and limitations: Model-based prediction identified ophthalmopathy a median 6.5 months prior to its onset.

A note on this clonotype: What it binds is unknown.

CDR1 is SGHAT, CDR2 FQNNGV, per germline. Trimming removed 4 bases from V and 4 bases from J, with 14 bases in between. The CDR3 consists of 15 residues. TCR beta CDR3 region amplification was performed from RNA transcripts. Initially, a first-round RT-PCR of the TCR CDR3 employed the HTBI primer set. TCRdb processed the multiplex PCR reads anew with MiXCR; each CDR3 protein has one entry. The data show 250,000 to 300,000 distinct CDR3 sequences, about 19% seen once. Material: blood. The chain carries TRBV11-2 and TRBJ2-1, with D perhaps matching TRBD2 (6 bases). This receptor was taken from a man aged 50 to 59 with Graves' ophthalmopathy. DNA for the CDR3: TGTGCCAGCAGCTCCGGACTATCGGAGTACAATGAGCAGTTCTTC. This codes for CASSSGLSEYNEQFF.